This T cell receptor (beta chain) is drawn from a study of regulatory T cells in long-lasting Graves disease. Study conclusions and caveats: Relative to new patients (approximately 1,000), persistent patients exhibited greater sharing of public clonotypes (about 3,000). TCR diversity was lower in persistent Graves' patients (versus newly diagnosed ones).

Arm-PCR of CDR3 regions and iRepertoire HTBI primers were the basis on which TCR beta libraries were built. TCRdb re-derived calls from the multiplex PCR reads in MiXCR, one entry per CDR3 protein. The sample has about 530,000 distinct CDR3 sequences, about 15% seen once. This CDR3 is built from 14 residues. Looked up from germline, CDR1 is SGDLS and CDR2 is YYNGEE. V lost 7 bases to trimming and J lost 7 bases; unmatched junction nucleotides: 10. This clonotype has a handful of counts. No antigen is known for it. As to time point: newly diagnosed GD, antithyroid drugs for less than 3 months. PBMC-extracted RNA yielded the TCR library. This same sample was also taken into another study, of T cells in Graves' hyperthyroidism and ophthalmopathy. Per that study: First-round RT-PCR with HTBI primers amplified the TCR CDR3 region.

V and J are TRBV9 and TRBJ2-1; 8 bases agree with TRBD2. Sample: peripheral blood mononuclear cells (PBMCs), taken at new diagnosis, from a patient treated with antithyroid drugs. The receptor's source is a woman aged 35 to 60 with Graves disease. The chain's CDR3 is CASSGRGASNEQFF. In DNA, the CDR3 is TGTGCCAGCTCCGGGCGGGGGGCGAGTAATGAGCAGTTCTTC.